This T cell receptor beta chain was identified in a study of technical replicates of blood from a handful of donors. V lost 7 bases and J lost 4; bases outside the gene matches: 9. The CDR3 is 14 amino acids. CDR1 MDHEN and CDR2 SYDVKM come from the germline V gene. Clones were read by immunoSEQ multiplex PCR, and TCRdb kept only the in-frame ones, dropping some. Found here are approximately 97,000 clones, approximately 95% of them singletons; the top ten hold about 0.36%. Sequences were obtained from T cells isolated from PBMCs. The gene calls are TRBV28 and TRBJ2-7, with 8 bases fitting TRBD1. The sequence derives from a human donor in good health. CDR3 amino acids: CASIRTGQLYEQYF. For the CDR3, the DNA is TGTGCCAGCATAAGGACAGGGCAGTTATACGAGCAGTACTTC.